Each of the 17 T cell receptor beta chains below was sequenced from the same sample in a study of T-cell reconstitution after alpha-beta-depleted transplantation in children. Preparation of the TCRbeta library was carried out with unique molecular identifiers. One entry per CDR3 protein, called by TCRdb with MiXCR from the PCR reads. The data contain a few hundred thousand distinct CDR3 sequences, approximately 10% of them singletons. The starting material was PBMCs from the stem cell graft donor, obtained from the stem cell graft. The receptors stem from a human donor who donated a stem cell graft to a child with acute myeloid leukemia.

This clonotype has only a few counts. J is TRBJ2-7 and V is TRBV12-3 or TRBV12-4, with D uncertain. Trimming removed 1 base from V and 0 bases from J, with 10 bases in between. CDR3 length: 15 residues. DNA of the CDR3: TGTGCCAGCAGTTTAGATGGCAGGAGCTCCTACGAGCAGTACTTC. This gives the protein CASSLDGRSSYEQYF.

DNA of the CDR3: TGTGCCAGCTCACCTAGGGCGGAGAGGTATACGCAGTATTTT. This encodes CASSPRAERYTQYF. This chain uses TRBV18 with TRBJ2-3, with D unclear. Trimming stripped 3 bases from V and 7 bases from J, with 14 bases between. CDR3 length: 14 residues. The germline CDR1 and CDR2 sequences are KGHSH and LQKENI.

This clonotype was observed at least ten times. The chain joins TRBV29-1 to TRBJ2-6, with no clear D. CDR1 and CDR2 from the germline V gene are SQVTM and ANQGSEA. Trimming shortened V by 7 bases and J by 2 bases, and 12 bases separated the two germline ends. CDR3 size: 14 residues. CDR3 amino acids: CSAPVGTGANVLTF. The CDR3, as DNA: TGCAGCGCCCCGGTAGGGACTGGGGCCAACGTCCTGACTTTC.

This clonotype was seen repeatedly, ten times or more. The genes are TRBV5-1 and TRBJ2-5; TRBD1 agrees at 7 bases. This CDR3 region has 14 residues. Germline CDR1 reads SGHRS; CDR2 reads YFSETQ. Unmatched junction bases numbered 7, after V lost 3 bases and J lost 5 bases. The CDR3 nucleotides read TGCGCCAGCAGCTACCAGAGGGGGCAGGAGACCCAGTACTTC. It translates to CASSYQRGQETQYF.

The V and J genes are TRBV5-1 and TRBJ2-3, with 11 bases identical to TRBD1. CDR3 length: 17 amino acids. Per germline, CDR1 SGHRS and CDR2 YFSETQ. The trim removed 2 bases at V and 2 bases at J, leaving 7 bases unmatched. The CDR3 DNA reads TGCGCCAGCAGCTTTGCCGGACAGGGGGCGCACACAGATACGCAGTATTTT. It encodes CASSFAGQGAHTDTQYF. The complete variable domain, with remaining parts taken from reference TRBV5-1 and TRBJ2-3, reads KAGVTQTPRYLIKTRGQQVTLSCSPISGHRSVSWYQQTPGQGLQFLFEYFSETQRNKGNFPGRFSGRQFSNSRSEMNVSTLELGDSALYLCASSFAGQGAHTDTQYFGPGTRLTVL.

This clonotype has just a few counts. The V call is TRBV29-1, the J call TRBJ1-1, with D possibly matching TRBD1 (5 bases). Per the germline V gene, CDR1 is SQVTM and CDR2 is ANQGSEA. The V end was cut by 8 bases, the J end by 4 bases, with 14 bases between. This CDR3 contains 12 residues. The CDR3 loop reads CSLRGRGTEAFF. DNA of the CDR3: TGCAGCCTAAGGGGCCGGGGCACTGAAGCTTTCTTT.

The sample holds many counts of this clonotype. This chain joins TRBV6-1 and TRBJ2-7; D unresolved. V dropped 1 base and J dropped 7 bases, with 17 bases sitting between them. Germline CDR1 MNHNS, CDR2 SASEGT. This CDR3 is 15 amino acids long. The CDR3 sequence is CASSEGVAEVWEQYF. The CDR3 DNA sequence: TGTGCCAGCAGTGAAGGTGTGGCCGAGGTGTGGGAGCAGTACTTC.

V usage is TRBV7-9 and J usage is TRBJ2-7; 12 bases map to TRBD2. Losses at the gene ends were 7 bases for V and 3 bases for J; bases not matched to a gene: 7. The CDR3 totals 15 residues. Looked up from germline, CDR1 is SEHNR and CDR2 is FQNEAQ (reference sequence). The CDR3 sequence is CASTKLAGGIYEQYV. Here the CDR3 DNA reads TGTGCCAGCACCAAACTAGCGGGGGGCATCTACGAGCAGTACGTC.

The chain links TRBV20-1 to TRBJ2-7; 7 nucleotides match TRBD1. V lost 3 bases and J lost 1; bases outside the gene matches: 3. This CDR3 spans 13 amino acids. CDR1 and CDR2 from the germline V gene are DFQATT and SNEGSKA (reference sequence). CDR3 in amino acids: CSARSTGSYEQYF. As DNA, the CDR3 is TGCAGTGCTAGGTCGACAGGGTCCTACGAGCAGTACTTC.

The CDR3 loop reads CSVVGRTSYEQYF. CDR3 coding DNA: TGCAGCGTTGTGGGACGGACATCCTACGAGCAGTACTTC. The V gene is TRBV29-1, the J gene TRBJ2-7; D might be TRBD1 or TRBD2, each matching 5 bases. Deletions cut 4 bases from V and 1 base from J, with 11 bases between. Germline-derived CDR1 and CDR2 are SQVTM and ANQGSEA. CDR3 length: 13 amino acids.

The CDR3 DNA reads as TGCGCCAGCAGCTTGTCCCCCACGAGGACTAGCGGGAGGTCCTACGAGCAGTACTTC. Protein product: CASSLSPTRTSGRSYEQYF. The chain uses TRBV5-1 and TRBJ2-7; 14 nucleotides line up with TRBD2. The J segment lost 1 base and the V segment lost 1 base, leaving 10 bases of the junction unmatched. This CDR3 has 19 amino acids. Germline values: CDR1 SGHRS, CDR2 YFSETQ. Full variable domain (outside the CDR3, taken from reference TRBV5-1 and TRBJ2-7): KAGVTQTPRYLIKTRGQQVTLSCSPISGHRSVSWYQQTPGQGLQFLFEYFSETQRNKGNFPGRFSGRQFSNSRSEMNVSTLELGDSALYLCASSLSPTRTSGRSYEQYFGPGTRLTVT.

Regarding this clonotype: A much larger clone is a single base away; this may be a read error. The rearrangement joins TRBV12-3 or TRBV12-4 to TRBJ1-1; D ambiguous. The CDR3 consists of 12 residues. The CDR3 loop is CASTLGRYEAFF. The CDR3 coding sequence is TGTGCCAGCACTTTAGGGCGGTATGAAGCTTTCTTT.

This clonotype was seen more than once but under ten times. This chain links TRBV15 with TRBJ2-5; 11 bases match TRBD2. There are 17 residues in the CDR3. Germline assignment: CDR1 LNHNV and CDR2 YYDKDF (reference sequence). V lost 1 base, J lost 2 bases, and 6 bases stayed unmatched. CDR3 loop: CATSRVGLAGGQETQYF. CDR3 in DNA: TGTGCCACCAGCAGAGTGGGGCTAGCGGGAGGTCAAGAGACCCAGTACTTC. Using reference TRBV15 and TRBJ2-5 for the parts outside the CDR3, the full variable domain is DAMVIQNPRYQVTQFGKPVTLSCSQTLNHNVMYWYQQKSSQAPKLLFHYYDKDFNNEADTPDNFQSRRPNTSFCFLDIRSPGLGDTAMYLCATSRVGLAGGQETQYFGPGTRLLVL.

This clonotype has more than one count but fewer than ten. This chain joins TRBV2 and TRBJ1-6, with TRBD1 identical over 8 bases. The CDR3 runs 13 residues. Trimming removed 3 bases from V and 8 bases from J; junction bases left unmatched: 0. CDR1 is SNHLY, CDR2 FYNNEI, per germline. The CDR3 DNA follows: TGTGCCAGCAGTGAGGACAGGGATTCACCCCTCCACTTT. Its translation: CASSEDRDSPLHF.

The rearrangement joins TRBV10-2 to TRBJ1-2; D not resolved. This CDR3 region has 13 residues. Trimming stripped 3 bases from V and 2 bases from J, with 7 bases between. Germline V CDR1 and CDR2: WSHSY, SAAADI. This chain's CDR3 is CASSDPVNYGYTF. The CDR3 nucleotides read TGCGCCAGCAGTGATCCGGTAAACTATGGCTACACCTTC.

This clonotype has ten or more counts. This chain connects TRBV27 to TRBJ2-4, with D unclear. V was trimmed by 5 bases and J by 2 bases, leaving 7 bases between them. Per the germline V gene, CDR1 is MNHEY and CDR2 is SMNVEV (reference sequence). The CDR3 is 13 amino acids. CDR3 region: CASSTLTKNIQYF. CDR3 nucleotides: TGTGCCAGCAGTACGCTCACCAAAAACATTCAGTACTTC.

The genes are TRBV6-5 and TRBJ2-1; 15 bases map to TRBD2. V was clipped by 5 bases and J by 4 bases; unmatched bases: 9. CDR1 is MNHEY, CDR2 SVGAGI, per germline. The CDR3 is 18 amino acids. As DNA, the CDR3 is TGTGCCAGCAGTCGAGGACTAGCGGGAGGGCCTGGGTACAATGAGCAGTTCTTC. This codes for CASSRGLAGGPGYNEQFF.